This TCR beta chain was captured by sequencing in a study of cytomegalovirus exposure and HLA in healthy donors. Overall study findings and caveats: Whilst most TCR sequences proved rare, a subset of public TCRs occurred across many donors. A later analysis reportedly identified an Asian-associated ancestry cluster as carrying fewer N-insertions than the 666-donor mean. TCR beta chain V- and J-gene trimming was linked, in a later analysis, to a missense variant in DCLRE1C. According to an earlier analysis, most TCR beta V segments yielded productive rearrangements about 87% or about 30% of the time.

Germline V gene lookup returns CDR1 SGHNT and CDR2 YYREEE (reference sequence). The V gene lost 3 bases and the J gene lost 4 bases, with 9 bases spanning the gap. This CDR3 contains 13 residues. Worth noting for this clone: As yet, its antigen is unknown. The sample carries other DNA sequences with the same CDR3.

PCR amplification relied on 60 Vbeta primers (plus 13 Jbeta primers). Produced via immunoSEQ multiplex PCR; TCRdb's table is partial and in-frame only. The sample has about 260,000 clones, 80% to 90% seen once. The chain uses TRBV5-4 and TRBJ2-3; D might be TRBD2 (7 bases). Sample: PBMCs. The receptor was derived from a woman aged 40-49 years in good health and CMV-seropositive. The CDR3 DNA is TGTGCCAGCAGCTGGGGGGGCCCAGATACGCAGTATTTT. Protein: CASSWGGPDTQYF.